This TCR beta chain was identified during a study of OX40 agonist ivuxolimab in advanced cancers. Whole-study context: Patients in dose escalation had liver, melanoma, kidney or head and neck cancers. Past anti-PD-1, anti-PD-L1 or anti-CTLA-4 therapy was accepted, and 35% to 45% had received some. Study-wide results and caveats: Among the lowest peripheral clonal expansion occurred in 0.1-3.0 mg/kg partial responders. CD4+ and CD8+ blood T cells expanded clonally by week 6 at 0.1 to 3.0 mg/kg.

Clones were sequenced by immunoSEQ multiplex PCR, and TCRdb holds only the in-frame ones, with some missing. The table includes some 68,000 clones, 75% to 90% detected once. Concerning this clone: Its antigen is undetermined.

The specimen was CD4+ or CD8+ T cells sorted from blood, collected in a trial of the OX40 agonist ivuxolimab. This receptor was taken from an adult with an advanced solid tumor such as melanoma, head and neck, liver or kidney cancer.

The CDR3 bases are TGTGCCACCAGCAGAGAAGGTTGGAGACCGATGAACACTGAAGCTTTCTTT. Translating gives CATSREGWRPMNTEAFF. The chain employs TRBV15 and TRBJ1-1; D ambiguous. The CDR3 runs 17 residues. The germline CDR1 and CDR2 sequences are LNHNV and YYDKDF (reference sequence). V lost 0 bases and J lost 0, with 14 bases in between. The full variable domain, rest sourced from reference TRBV15 and TRBJ1-1, is DAMVIQNPRYQVTQFGKPVTLSCSQTLNHNVMYWYQQKSSQAPKLLFHYYDKDFNNEADTPDNFQSRRPNTSFCFLDIRSPGLGDTAMYLCATSREGWRPMNTEAFFGQGTRLTVV.